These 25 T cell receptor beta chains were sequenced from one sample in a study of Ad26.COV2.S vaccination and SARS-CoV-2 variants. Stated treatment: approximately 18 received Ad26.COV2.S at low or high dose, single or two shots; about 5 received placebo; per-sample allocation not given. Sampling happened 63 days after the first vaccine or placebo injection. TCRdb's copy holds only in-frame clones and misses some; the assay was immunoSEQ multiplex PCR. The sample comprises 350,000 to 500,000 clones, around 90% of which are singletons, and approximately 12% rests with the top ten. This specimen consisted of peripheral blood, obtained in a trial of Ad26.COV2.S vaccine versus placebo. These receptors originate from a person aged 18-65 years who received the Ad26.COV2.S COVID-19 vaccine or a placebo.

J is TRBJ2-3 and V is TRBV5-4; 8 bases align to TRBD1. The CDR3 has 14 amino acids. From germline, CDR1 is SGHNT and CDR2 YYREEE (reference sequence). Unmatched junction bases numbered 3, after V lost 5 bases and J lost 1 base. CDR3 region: CASRKTGGTDTQYF. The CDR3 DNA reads TGTGCCAGCAGAAAGACAGGGGGCACAGATACGCAGTATTTT.

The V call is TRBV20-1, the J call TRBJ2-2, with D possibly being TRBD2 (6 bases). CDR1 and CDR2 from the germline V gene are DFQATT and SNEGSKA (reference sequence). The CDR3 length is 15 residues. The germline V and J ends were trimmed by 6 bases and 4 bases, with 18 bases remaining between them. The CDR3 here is CSASGGVRGTGELFF. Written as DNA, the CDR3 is TGCAGTGCGAGTGGCGGGGTGCGGGGCACCGGGGAGCTGTTTTTT.

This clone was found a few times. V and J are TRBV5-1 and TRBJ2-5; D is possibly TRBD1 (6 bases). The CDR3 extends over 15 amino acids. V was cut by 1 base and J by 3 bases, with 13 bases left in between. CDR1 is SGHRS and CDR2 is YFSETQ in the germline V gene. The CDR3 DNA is TGCGCCAGCAGCTTGCCCCAGGACAGAGAAGAGACCCAGTACTTC. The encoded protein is CASSLPQDREETQYF.

CDR3 bases: TGCGCCAGCAGCTTGGAGAGGGGGCCGGACGAGCAGTACTTC. It encodes CASSLERGPDEQYF. This chain joins TRBV5-1 and TRBJ2-7; 7 positions agree with TRBD1. CDR1 SGHRS and CDR2 YFSETQ come from the germline V gene. J was trimmed by 5 bases and V by 0 bases; bases with no gene match: 5. CDR3 length equals 14 residues.

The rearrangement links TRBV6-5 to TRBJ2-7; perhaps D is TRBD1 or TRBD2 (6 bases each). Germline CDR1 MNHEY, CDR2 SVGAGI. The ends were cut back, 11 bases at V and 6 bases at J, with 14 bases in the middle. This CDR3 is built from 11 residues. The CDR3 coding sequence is TGTGCCGGGGGGCGGGGAAGCGAGCAGTACTTC. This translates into CAGGRGSEQYF.

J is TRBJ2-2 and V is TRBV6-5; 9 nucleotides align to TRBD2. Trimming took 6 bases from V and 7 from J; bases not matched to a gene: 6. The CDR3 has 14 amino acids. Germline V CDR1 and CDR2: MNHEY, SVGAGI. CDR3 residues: CASRRREGFGELFF. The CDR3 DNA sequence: TGTGCCAGCAGAAGGCGGGAGGGTTTCGGGGAGCTGTTTTTT.

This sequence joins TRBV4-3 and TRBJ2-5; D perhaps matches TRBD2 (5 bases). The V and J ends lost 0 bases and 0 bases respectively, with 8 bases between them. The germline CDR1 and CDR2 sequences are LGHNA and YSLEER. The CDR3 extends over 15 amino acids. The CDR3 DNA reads TGCGCCAGCAGCCAAGATTGGACTGACCAAGAGACCCAGTACTTC. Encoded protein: CASSQDWTDQETQYF.

The CDR3 loop reads CASSLFTTGSGEQYF. As DNA, the CDR3 is TGTGCCAGCAGTTTATTCACGACAGGGTCGGGCGAGCAGTACTTC. The genes are TRBV28 and TRBJ2-7; 7 bases fit TRBD1. Germline V lookup: CDR1 MDHEN, CDR2 SYDVKM. The junction had 9 bases not matched to a gene; V was cut back by 1 base and J by 6 bases. The CDR3 extends over 15 amino acids.

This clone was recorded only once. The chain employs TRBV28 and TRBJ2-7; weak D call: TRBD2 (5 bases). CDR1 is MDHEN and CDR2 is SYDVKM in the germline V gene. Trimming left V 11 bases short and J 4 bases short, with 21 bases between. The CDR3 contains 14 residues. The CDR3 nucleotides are TGTGCCGCCCAGGCTGAGCGGAAGGGATACGAGCAGTACTTC. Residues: CAAQAERKGYEQYF.

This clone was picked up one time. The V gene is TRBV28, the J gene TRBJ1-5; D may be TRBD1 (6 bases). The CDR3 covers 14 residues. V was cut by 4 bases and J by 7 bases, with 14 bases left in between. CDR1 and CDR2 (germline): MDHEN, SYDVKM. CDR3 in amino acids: CASSSPGDRQPQHF. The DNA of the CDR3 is TGTGCCAGCAGTTCCCCAGGGGATCGACAGCCCCAGCATTTT.

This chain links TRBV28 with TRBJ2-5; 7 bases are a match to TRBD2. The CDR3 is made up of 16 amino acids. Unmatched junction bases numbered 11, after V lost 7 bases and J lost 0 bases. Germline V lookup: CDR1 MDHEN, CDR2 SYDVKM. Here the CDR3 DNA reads TGTGCCAGCAAAGGGTCTAGCGGAGCGTACCAAGAGACCCAGTACTTC. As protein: CASKGSSGAYQETQYF.

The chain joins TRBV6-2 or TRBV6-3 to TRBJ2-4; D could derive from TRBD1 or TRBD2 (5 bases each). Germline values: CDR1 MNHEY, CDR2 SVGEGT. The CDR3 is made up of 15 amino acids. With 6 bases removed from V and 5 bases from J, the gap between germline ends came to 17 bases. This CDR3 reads CASSLPPGTQNIQYF. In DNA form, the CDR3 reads TGTGCCAGCAGCCTACCGCCTGGGACCCAAAACATTCAGTACTTC.

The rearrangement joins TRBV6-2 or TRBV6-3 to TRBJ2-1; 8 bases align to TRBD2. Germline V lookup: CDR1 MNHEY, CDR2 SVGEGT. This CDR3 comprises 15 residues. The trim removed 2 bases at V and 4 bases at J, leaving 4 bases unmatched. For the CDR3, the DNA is TGTGCCAGCAGTTACCGAACTAGCGGTTACAATGAGCAGTTCTTC. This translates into CASSYRTSGYNEQFF.

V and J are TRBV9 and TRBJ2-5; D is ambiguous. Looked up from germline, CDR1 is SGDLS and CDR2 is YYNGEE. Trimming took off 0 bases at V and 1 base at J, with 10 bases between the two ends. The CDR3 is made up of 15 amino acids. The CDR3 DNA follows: TGTGCCAGCAGCGTAGGTTTATTTGGCCAAGAGACCCAGTACTTC. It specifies CASSVGLFGQETQYF.

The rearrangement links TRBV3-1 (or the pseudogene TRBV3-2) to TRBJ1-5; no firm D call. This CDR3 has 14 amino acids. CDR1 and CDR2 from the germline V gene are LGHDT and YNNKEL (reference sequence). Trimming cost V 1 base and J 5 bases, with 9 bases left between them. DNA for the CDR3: TGTGCCAGCAGCCAAGGCCGCACCCATCAGCCCCAGCATTTT. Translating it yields CASSQGRTHQPQHF.

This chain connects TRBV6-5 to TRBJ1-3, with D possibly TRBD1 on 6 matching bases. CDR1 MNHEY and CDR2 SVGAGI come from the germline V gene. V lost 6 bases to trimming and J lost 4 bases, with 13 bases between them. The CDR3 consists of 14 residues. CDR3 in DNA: TGTGCCAGCAGATGGACAGTGGACGGAAACACCATATATTTT. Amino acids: CASRWTVDGNTIYF.

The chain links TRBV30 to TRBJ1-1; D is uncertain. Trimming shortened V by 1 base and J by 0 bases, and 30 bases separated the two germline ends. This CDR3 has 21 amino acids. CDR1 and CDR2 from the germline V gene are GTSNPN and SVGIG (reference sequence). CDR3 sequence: CAWSASILADQLLWMNTEAFF. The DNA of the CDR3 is TGTGCCTGGAGTGCATCAATTCTCGCTGACCAGTTACTCTGGATGAACACTGAAGCTTTCTTT.

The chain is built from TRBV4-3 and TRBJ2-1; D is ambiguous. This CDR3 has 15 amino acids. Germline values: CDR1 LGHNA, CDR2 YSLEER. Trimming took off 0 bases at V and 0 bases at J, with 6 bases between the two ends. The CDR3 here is CASSQDKSSYNEQFF. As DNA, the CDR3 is TGCGCCAGCAGCCAAGATAAGAGCTCCTACAATGAGCAGTTCTTC.

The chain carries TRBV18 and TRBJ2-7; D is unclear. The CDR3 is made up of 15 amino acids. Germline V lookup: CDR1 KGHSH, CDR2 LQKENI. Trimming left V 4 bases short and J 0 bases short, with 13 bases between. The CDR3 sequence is CASSRDRLDSYEQYF. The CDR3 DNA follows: TGTGCCAGCTCACGGGATAGGCTCGACTCCTACGAGCAGTACTTC.

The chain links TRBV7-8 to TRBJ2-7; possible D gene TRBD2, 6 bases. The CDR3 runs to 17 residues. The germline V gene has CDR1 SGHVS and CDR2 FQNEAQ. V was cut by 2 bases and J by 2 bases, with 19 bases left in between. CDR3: CASSLLFWGDTAYEQYF. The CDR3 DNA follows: TGTGCCAGCAGCTTATTGTTCTGGGGGGATACCGCCTACGAGCAGTACTTC. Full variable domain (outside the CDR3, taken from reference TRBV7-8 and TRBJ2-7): GAGVSQSPRYKVAKRGQDVALRCDPISGHVSLFWYQQALGQGPEFLTYFQNEAQLDKSGLPSDRFFAERPEGSVSTLKIQRTQQEDSAVYLCASSLLFWGDTAYEQYFGPGTRLTVT.

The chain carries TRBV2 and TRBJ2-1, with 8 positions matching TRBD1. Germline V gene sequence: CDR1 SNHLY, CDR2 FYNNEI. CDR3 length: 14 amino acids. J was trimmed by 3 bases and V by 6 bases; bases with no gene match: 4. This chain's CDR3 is CASSPGQGYNEQFF. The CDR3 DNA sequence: TGTGCCAGCAGCCCCGGACAGGGCTACAATGAGCAGTTCTTC.

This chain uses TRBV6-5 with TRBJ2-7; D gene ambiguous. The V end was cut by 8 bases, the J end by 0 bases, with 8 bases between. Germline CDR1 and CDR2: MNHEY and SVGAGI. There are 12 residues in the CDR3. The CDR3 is CASALSSYEQYF. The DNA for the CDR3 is TGTGCCAGCGCACTCAGCTCCTACGAGCAGTACTTC.

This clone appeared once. The CDR3 spells CASSQVSWWNTEAFF. CDR3 nucleotide sequence: TGTGCCAGCAGCCAAGTTAGCTGGTGGAACACTGAAGCTTTCTTT. This chain connects TRBV14 to TRBJ1-1; D is unclear. The CDR3 runs to 15 residues. Germline CDR1 SGHDN, CDR2 FVKESK. Deletions cut 1 base from V and 1 base from J, with 10 bases between.

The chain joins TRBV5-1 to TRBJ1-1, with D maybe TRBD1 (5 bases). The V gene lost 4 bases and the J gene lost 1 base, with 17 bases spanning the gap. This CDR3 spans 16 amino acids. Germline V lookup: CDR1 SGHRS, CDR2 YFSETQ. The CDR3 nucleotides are TGCGCCAGCAGCACCGTGGGGGACCACCCGAACACTGAAGCTTTCTTT. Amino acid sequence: CASSTVGDHPNTEAFF.

CDR3 nucleotides: TGTGCCAGCTCGCTGTCCCCAGGGACTAGCGGATACAATGAGCAGTTCTTC. As protein: CASSLSPGTSGYNEQFF. The chain employs TRBV18 and TRBJ2-1; 11 positions match TRBD2. V lost 6 bases, J lost 4 bases, and 11 bases stayed unmatched. In germline, CDR1 is KGHSH, CDR2 LQKENI. The CDR3 runs to 17 residues.